This T cell receptor beta chain appears in the sequencing data of a study of tumor-infiltrating lymphocytes in localized non-small cell lung cancer. Data came from immunoSEQ multiplex PCR; TCRdb stores just in-frame clones and leaves some out. The data contain about 8,400 clones, roughly 80% of them singletons. Deletions cut 4 bases from V and 0 bases from J, with 13 bases between. CDR3 size: 16 residues. CDR1 GTSNPN and CDR2 SVGIG come from the germline V gene (reference sequence). The source material was uninvolved lung tissue not adjacent to the tumor. This TCR came from a human donor with non-small cell lung cancer. This chain uses TRBV30 with TRBJ1-6; weak D call: TRBD1 (5 bases). This chain's CDR3 is CAWTPGQSSYNSPLHF. CDR3 DNA: TGTGCCTGGACCCCGGGGCAGAGCTCCTATAATTCACCCCTCCACTTT. The full variable domain, its missing parts supplied by reference TRBV30 and TRBJ1-6, is SQTIHQWPATLVQPVGSPLSLECTVEGTSNPNLYWYRQAAGRGLQLLFYSVGIGQISSEVPQNLSASRPQDRQFILSSKKLLLSDSGFYLCAWTPGQSSYNSPLHFGNGTRLTVT.